This is a list of T cell receptor beta chains from one sample in a study of blood T cell repertoires in COVID-19. TCRdb keeps only in-frame clones here, not all; method: immunoSEQ multiplex PCR. The sample shows roughly 120,000 clones, 80% of them seen only once. The sequenced material came from peripheral blood. The receptors were gathered from a man between 65 and 80 years old with acute or convalescent COVID-19. Each CDR3 is given with its conserved first and last residue. The D gene is left open where the match is weak. Some rows have no size entry. The others give once, few or many, or a class for an expanded clone.

CASSQGPGQGGIGNTIYF | TGTGCCAGCAGCCAAGGTCCGGGACAGGGGGGGATTGGAAACACCATATATTTT | TRBV4-2 | TRBD1 | TRBJ1-3 | -
CASRGNRVSDEQFF | TGTGCCAGCAGGGGGAACAGGGTTTCTGATGAGCAGTTCTTC | TRBV6-5 | - | TRBJ2-1 | -
CASRDRGWETQYF | TGTGCCAGTAGGGATCGGGGGTGGGAGACCCAGTACTTC | TRBV19 | - | TRBJ2-5 | -
CAISHGLAGGTEQFF | TGTGCCATCAGCCACGGACTAGCGGGGGGGACTGAGCAGTTCTTC | TRBV10-3 | TRBD2 | TRBJ2-1 | -
CASSGGALNTEAFF | TGTGCCAGCAGCGGTGGGGCCCTGAACACTGAAGCTTTCTTT | TRBV5-8 | - | TRBJ1-1 | -
CASSLSGDYGYTF | TGTGCCAGCAGTTTGTCAGGGGACTATGGCTACACCTTC | TRBV12-3/TRBV12-4 | - | TRBJ1-2 | -
CASSLTADYLNEQFF | TGTGCCAGCAGCTTAACGGCGGACTACCTCAATGAGCAGTTCTTC | TRBV11-3 | - | TRBJ2-1 | -
CASTPGTGYYEQYF | TGTGCCAGCACCCCCGGGACAGGGTACTACGAGCAGTACTTC | TRBV6-5 | TRBD1 | TRBJ2-7 | -
CASSIVQGFTEAFF | TGTGCCAGCAGTATAGTGCAGGGGTTCACTGAAGCTTTCTTT | TRBV28 | - | TRBJ1-1 | few
CASSSTVGGGHRGTDTQYF | TGTGCCAGCAGCTCAACGGTGGGCGGGGGGCACAGGGGCACAGATACGCAGTATTTT | TRBV7-2 | TRBD2 | TRBJ2-3 | -
CASSPGIRYEQYF | TGCGCCAGCAGTCCAGGGATACGCTACGAGCAGTACTTC | TRBV5-1 | - | TRBJ2-7 | -
CAISESTGYGYTF | TGTGCCATCAGTGAGTCCACAGGGTATGGCTACACCTTC | TRBV10-3 | - | TRBJ1-2 | -
CASSSQENQPQHF | TGCGCCAGCAGTTCACAGGAGAATCAGCCCCAGCATTTT | TRBV10-2 | - | TRBJ1-5 | -
CATSRAGGADTQYF | TGTGCCACCAGCAGAGCGGGGGGCGCAGATACGCAGTATTTT | TRBV15 | - | TRBJ2-3 | -
CAWSVKKTGGANTEAFF | TGTGCCTGGAGTGTAAAAAAAACAGGGGGCGCGAACACTGAAGCTTTCTTT | TRBV30 | TRBD1 | TRBJ1-1 | -